The source of this T cell receptor beta chain is a study of monozygotic twins with inflammatory bowel disease. General study findings and limits: Whereas healthy co-twins had higher TCRbeta diversity (inverse Simpson), IBD patients had lower diversity. Especially with disease activity, IBD patients shared fewer clonotypes with others than healthy twins did.

One entry per CDR3 protein, without DNA, is what TCRdb gives after re-calling the 5' RACE reads. Its table records approximately 300,000 distinct CDR3 sequences. The CDR3 consists of 13 residues. From germline, CDR1 is MNHEY and CDR2 SMNVEV (reference sequence). Worth noting for this clonotype: No antigen is known for it.

The sample comprised blood. This sequence was found in a human donor with ulcerative colitis or Crohn's disease, or a healthy co-twin of an affected twin (not recorded which). The chain recombines TRBV27 with TRBJ2-5; TCRdb's assignment of TRBD1 cannot be checked, as there is no DNA. CDR3: CASSPPGQETQYF.